This TCR beta chain is drawn from a study of blood T cell repertoires in COVID-19. Study as a whole: Material from acute and convalescent COVID-19 was sourced from the United States, Italy and Spain. From T cells, B-cell-depleted T cells, or PBMCs came the material, which was cDNA or gDNA.

In the original processing: Nucleated cell counts were estimated from reference gene primer amplification. The protocol was immunoSEQ multiplex PCR, while the TCRdb copy is restricted to in-frame clones and leaves out a portion. V and J calls and clone size are as listed in that table; D and trimming were resolved from the DNA. Of under 200,000 clones listed, approximately 80% are singletons. The CDR3 is made up of 11 amino acids. Germline V gene lookup returns CDR1 DFQATT and CDR2 SNEGSKA (reference sequence). The V end was cut by 3 bases, the J end by 5 bases, with 8 bases between. This clone was seen more than once but under ten times. Different DNA sequences within this sample yield the same CDR3.

V is TRBV20-1 and J is TRBJ2-7; D gene uncertain. This clonotype was obtained from a man in his fifties or sixties with acute or convalescent COVID-19. The sample consisted of peripheral blood. CDR3 sequence (DNA): TGCAGTGCTAGGTCAGGCCACGAGCAGTACTTC. This codes for CSARSGHEQYF.